Listed here are 17 T cell receptor beta chains from one sample, sequenced in a study of graft-versus-host responses after intestinal transplantation. The protocol was immunoSEQ multiplex PCR, while the TCRdb copy is restricted to in-frame clones and leaves out a portion. Of some 86,000 clones in the sample, 88% were seen once. No antigen is known for these receptors. Sequenced here: unstimulated CD4+ T cells sorted from spleen or lymph node cells, sampled before transplant. All receptors derive from a human donor who was the organ donor for an intestinal transplant.

The chain recombines TRBV4-2 with TRBJ2-6; TRBD1 might be the D (6 bases). V shed 0 bases and J shed 0 bases, with 21 bases lying between them. CDR3 size: 21 residues. Germline V gene lookup returns CDR1 LGHNA and CDR2 YNFKEQ. CDR3: CASSQDPPLRTESSGANVLTF. In DNA form, the CDR3 reads TGTGCCAGCAGCCAAGACCCTCCCCTCCGGACAGAGAGCTCTGGGGCCAACGTCCTGACTTTC.

As concerns this clone: At one of its ends the junction is not consistent with the germline gene, which may arise from a read error. The chain links TRBV7-2 to TRBJ2-1; TRBD2 is a possible D gene (5 bases). The CDR3 has 11 residues. Germline CDR1 and CDR2: SGHTA and FQGNSA. The CDR3 DNA reads TGTGCCAGCAGCCTAGCCGATGAGCAGTTCTTC. Translated, it gives CASSLADEQFF.

The chain joins TRBV28 to TRBJ2-5; 8 nucleotides match TRBD2. This CDR3 spans 16 amino acids. V trimming: 2 bases; J trimming: 2 bases; junction bases outside the gene matches: 7. CDR1 is MDHEN, CDR2 SYDVKM, per germline. This CDR3 is CASSLSGSPEQETQYF. The CDR3 DNA follows: TGTGCCAGCAGTTTAAGCGGGAGCCCAGAGCAAGAGACCCAGTACTTC.

The chain combines TRBV7-9 with TRBJ2-1; tentatively, D is TRBD2 (6 bases). V dropped 3 bases and J dropped 9 bases, with 15 bases sitting between them. Germline loops: CDR1 SEHNR, CDR2 FQNEAQ (reference sequence). The CDR3 length is 14 residues. The CDR3, as DNA: TGTGCCAGCAGCTTTGGGACTGCGACAATTGAGCAGTTCTTC. It translates to CASSFGTATIEQFF.

This clone was detected only a few times. The rearrangement uses TRBV6-5 and TRBJ1-4; perhaps TRBD1 as D (5 bases). CDR1 is MNHEY and CDR2 is SVGAGI in the germline V gene. The CDR3 has 14 residues. V gave up 5 bases and J gave up 7 bases, with 14 bases separating them. In DNA form, the CDR3 reads TGTGCCAGCAGTCGGGGGAGGCTACTTGAAAAACTGTTTTTT. This codes for CASSRGRLLEKLFF.

The chain has TRBV5-8 and TRBJ1-2; unclear D gene. CDR3 length equals 14 residues. Trimming shortened V by 3 bases and J by 4 bases, and 13 bases separated the two germline ends. Germline assignment: CDR1 SGHTS and CDR2 YDEGEE. CDR3 residues: CASSSRRGSYGYTF. CDR3 in DNA: TGTGCCAGCAGCTCCCGACGGGGTTCCTATGGCTACACCTTC.

The chain is built from TRBV7-2 and TRBJ2-5; no reliable D call. The CDR3 is 14 residues long. The ends were cut back, 2 bases at V and 5 bases at J, with 12 bases in the middle. Per germline, CDR1 SGHTA and CDR2 FQGNSA. CDR3 bases: TGTGCCAGCAGCTTACTATCTAGAGGCGAGACCCAGTACTTC. Amino acids: CASSLLSRGETQYF.

CDR3 sequence reads: CASNEGGERNNQPQHF. The CDR3, as DNA: TGTGCCAGCAACGAGGGGGGGGAGAGGAACAATCAGCCCCAGCATTTT. The chain is built from TRBV9 and TRBJ1-5; possibly TRBD1 for D (6 bases). CDR1 and CDR2 from the germline V gene are SGDLS and YYNGEE. The V gene lost 6 bases and the J gene lost 3 bases, with 19 bases spanning the gap. The CDR3 is 16 residues long.

As regards this clone: The sample contains more than one DNA sequence encoding this CDR3. The rearrangement uses TRBV29-1 and TRBJ2-5, with 7 positions matching TRBD1. The germline V gene has CDR1 SQVTM and CDR2 ANQGSEA. CDR3 length: 12 amino acids. J lost 5 bases, V lost 4 bases, and 4 bases had no gene match. The CDR3 sequence: CSVVTGQETQYF. The DNA for the CDR3 is TGCAGCGTTGTGACAGGGCAGGAGACCCAGTACTTC.

Details on this clone: This CDR3 is also generated by other DNA sequences in the sample. The rearrangement links TRBV5-1 to TRBJ2-7, with D perhaps TRBD2 (7 bases). Germline V gene data show CDR1 as SGHRS and CDR2 as YFSETQ. V lost 0 bases, J lost 2 bases, and 12 bases lay in between. This CDR3 spans 15 amino acids. DNA of the CDR3: TGCGCCAGCAGCTTGGAGGGGGGGCGGGCCTACGAGCAGTACTTC. Protein sequence: CASSLEGGRAYEQYF.

The J gene is TRBJ1-2, the V gene TRBV9, with 8 bases identical to TRBD1. The V gene's germline CDR1 is SGDLS and CDR2 YYNGEE. The CDR3 spans 14 residues. J was trimmed by 4 bases and V by 4 bases; bases with no gene match: 6. The CDR3 here is CASSPPGTGYGYTF. The CDR3 DNA is TGTGCCAGCAGCCCCCCTGGGACAGGCTATGGCTACACCTTC. The complete variable domain, with remaining parts taken from reference TRBV9 and TRBJ1-2, reads DSGVTQTPKHLITATGQRVTLRCSPRSGDLSVYWYQQSLDQGLQFLIQYYNGEERAKGNILERFSAQQFPDLHSELNLSSLELGDSALYFCASSPPGTGYGYTFGSGTRLTVV.

J is TRBJ2-7 and V is TRBV10-3, with D possibly matching TRBD2 (6 bases). Germline CDR1 is ENHRY and CDR2 is SYGVKD. This CDR3 contains 15 residues. V lost 4 bases and J lost 0, with 13 bases in between. CDR3 sequence (DNA): TGTGCCATCAGTGGGAGGGACTCCATCTCCTACGAGCAGTACTTC. Protein sequence: CAISGRDSISYEQYF.

The CDR3: CASSKSPQLTGIEQYF. The CDR3 DNA is TGTGCCAGTTCGAAATCCCCTCAACTTACAGGGATCGAGCAGTACTTC. The chain is built from TRBV19 and TRBJ2-7; possible D gene TRBD1, 6 bases. V lost 8 bases and J 6 bases, leaving 26 bases between the germline ends. From germline, CDR1 is LNHDA and CDR2 SQIVND (reference sequence). CDR3 length: 16 amino acids.

This sequence joins TRBV6-6 and TRBJ1-1; perhaps TRBD1 as D (5 bases). Trimming shortened V by 6 bases and J by 5 bases, and 10 bases separated the two germline ends. The CDR3 has 12 residues. The germline CDR1 and CDR2 sequences are MNHNY and SVGAGI (reference sequence). CDR3 residues: CASRRGGTEAFF. For the CDR3, the DNA is TGTGCCAGCAGGCGGGGGGGGACTGAAGCTTTCTTT.

Here the CDR3 DNA reads TGCGCCAGCAGTGAAGTCGAAGCGGGGGGATACGAGCAGTACTTC. This sequence encodes CASSEVEAGGYEQYF. V is TRBV10-1 and J is TRBJ2-7, with TRBD2 identical over 9 bases. The CDR3 has 15 residues. Germline V lookup: CDR1 WNHNN, CDR2 SYGVQD (reference sequence). V lost 3 bases and J lost 4; bases outside the gene matches: 7.

CDR3 nucleotides: TGTGCCAGCAGCCGGGACAGATATAACTATGGCTACACCTTC. It specifies CASSRDRYNYGYTF. The V gene is TRBV5-8, the J gene TRBJ1-2, with 7 bases lining up with TRBD1. With V trimmed by 4 bases and J by 1 base, 4 bases remained unmatched. The germline V gene has CDR1 SGHTS and CDR2 YDEGEE. The length of the CDR3 is 14 residues.

The J gene is TRBJ2-1, the V gene TRBV4-2; TRBD1 agrees at 12 bases. The CDR3 consists of 16 residues. CDR1 LGHNA and CDR2 YNFKEQ come from the germline V gene. V gave up 3 bases and J gave up 6 bases; unmatched junction bases: 6. CDR3 in DNA: TGTGCCAGCAGCCATGTTCCGGGACAGGGGGCCAATGAGCAGTTCTTC. Translating gives CASSHVPGQGANEQFF.